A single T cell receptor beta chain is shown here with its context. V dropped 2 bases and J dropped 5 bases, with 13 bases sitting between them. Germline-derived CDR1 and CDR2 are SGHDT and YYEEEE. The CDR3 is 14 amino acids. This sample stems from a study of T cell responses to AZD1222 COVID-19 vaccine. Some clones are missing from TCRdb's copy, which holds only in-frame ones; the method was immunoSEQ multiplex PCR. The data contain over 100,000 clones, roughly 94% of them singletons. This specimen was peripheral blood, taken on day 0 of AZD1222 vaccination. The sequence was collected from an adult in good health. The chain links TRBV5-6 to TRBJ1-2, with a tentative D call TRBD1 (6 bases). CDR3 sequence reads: CASSFGGMPYGYTF. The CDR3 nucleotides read TGTGCCAGCAGCTTCGGGGGCATGCCTTATGGCTACACCTTC. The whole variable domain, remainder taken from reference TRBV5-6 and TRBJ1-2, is DAGVTQSPTHLIKTRGQQVTLRCSPKSGHDTVSWYQQALGQGPQFIFQYYEEEERQRGNFPDRFSGHQFPNYSSELNVNALLLGDSALYLCASSFGGMPYGYTFGSGTRLTVV.